This T cell receptor beta chain was obtained from a study of blood T cell repertoires in COVID-19. In the study overall: Whether acute or convalescent, the COVID-19 samples came from the United States, Italy and Spain. The cDNA or gDNA used as material had been derived from T cells, B-cell-depleted T cells, or PBMCs.

Per the original data handling: Reference gene primer amplification in the assay estimated nucleated cell counts. The assay was immunoSEQ multiplex PCR, and TCRdb's table has in-frame clones only and misses some. V and J calls plus clone size are reproduced from that table; the DNA served to infer D and trimming. The table records about 280,000 clones, about 80% of them present only once. V was clipped by 3 bases and J by 3 bases, with 20 bases between them. The CDR3 covers 18 residues. Germline CDR1 LNHDA, CDR2 SQIVND (reference sequence). The specimen sequenced was peripheral blood. The chain recombines TRBV19 with TRBJ1-4, with D perhaps matching TRBD1 (5 bases). This clonotype originated in a woman in her 50s who had recovered from COVID-19. The CDR3 protein is CASSIFPPGWISNEKLFF. As DNA, the CDR3 is TGTGCCAGTAGTATTTTTCCCCCAGGGTGGATATCTAATGAAAAACTGTTTTTT.